The present T cell receptor beta chain was sequenced within a study of a mutant IDH1 vaccine in newly diagnosed glioma. Study-level information: Patients began vaccination 4-6 weeks after radiotherapy alone, or with temozolomide cycles. Antecedent treatment encompassed radiotherapy, temozolomide, or their combination; the majority received both.

Points on this clone: Its antigen is as yet unknown.

Documented time point: week 35, safety follow-up. Topical imiquimod accompanied each vaccine dose, which consisted of 300 ug of mutant IDH1 20-mer peptide. Eight vaccinations went to patients in weeks 1, 3, 5, 7, 11, 15, 19, 23. Tumors from donors were new WHO grade 3 or 4 IDH1-mutant astrocytomas with ATRX loss. CDR3 length equals 18 residues. Germline V gives CDR1 LNHNV, CDR2 YYDKDF (reference sequence). V was cut by 1 base and J by 7 bases, with 22 bases left in between. Using immunoSEQ multiplex PCR, the repertoire was profiled, and TCRdb retains in-frame clones only, with some absent. The sample lists some 60,000 clones, 75% to 85% occurring once.

Specimen: PBMCs, collected from a glioma patient whose treatment included an IDH1 peptide vaccine. The rearrangement uses TRBV15 and TRBJ2-2; a possible D gene is TRBD1 (5 bases). The clonotype comes from a middle-aged man with glioma. CDR3 loop: CATSRVLKRRTHDGELFF. The CDR3, as DNA: TGTGCCACCAGCAGAGTTCTAAAACGAAGGACACATGACGGGGAGCTGTTTTTT.